Listed below are T cell receptor beta chains from one sample, sequenced in a study of blood T cells in healthy people across ages. TCRdb reprocessed the 5' RACE reads via MiXCR and lists one record per CDR3 protein. The sample yields around 1.5 million distinct CDR3 sequences, about 31% seen once. Sequenced sample: blood. These receptors were obtained from a woman in her twenties or thirties in good health. Each CDR3 is given with its conserved first and last residue. Each record gives: D gene, V gene, clone size, J gene, CDR3 DNA, CDR3 protein. The D gene is left open where the match is weak. Only part of the rows carry a size: once, few, many, or a class if the clone is expanded.

d_call: .; v_call: TRBV11-2; clone_size: few; j_call: TRBJ2-5; cdr3_nt: TGTGCCAGCAGCCCGCAATACGGGACACAAGAGACCCAGTACTTC; cdr3_aa: CASSPQYGTQETQYF
d_call: TRBD2; v_call: TRBV6-1; clone_size: few; j_call: TRBJ2-5; cdr3_nt: TGTGCCAGCAGTGCGGCGGGGGGCTCGGAGACCCAGTACTTC; cdr3_aa: CASSAAGGSETQYF
d_call: .; v_call: TRBV11-2; clone_size: .; j_call: TRBJ2-1; cdr3_nt: TGTGCCAGCAGCTTAGTTCTACGCAATGAGCAGTTCTTC; cdr3_aa: CASSLVLRNEQFF
d_call: .; v_call: TRBV10-3; clone_size: .; j_call: TRBJ1-5; cdr3_nt: TGTGCCATCAGTGTTGGACGGAATCAGCCCCAGCATTTT; cdr3_aa: CAISVGRNQPQHF
d_call: TRBD1; v_call: TRBV20-1; clone_size: few; j_call: TRBJ1-2; cdr3_nt: TGCAGTGCTAGATGGGACAGGGAGGACTATGGCTACACCTTC; cdr3_aa: CSARWDREDYGYTF
d_call: TRBD2; v_call: TRBV30; clone_size: .; j_call: TRBJ2-3; cdr3_nt: TGTGCCTGGAGTACAGGAGGGCTAGCGGGACGAACGCAGTATTTT; cdr3_aa: CAWSTGGLAGRTQYF
d_call: TRBD2; v_call: TRBV12-3/TRBV12-4; clone_size: .; j_call: TRBJ2-5; cdr3_nt: TGTGCCAGCAGTTCGACTAATGGGGGAGGGGAGACCCAGTACTTC; cdr3_aa: CASSSTNGGGETQYF
d_call: TRBD2; v_call: TRBV7-9; clone_size: .; j_call: TRBJ2-1; cdr3_nt: TGTGCCAGCAGCTTACCCTGGACTAGCGGGAAGTACAATGAGCAGTTCTTC; cdr3_aa: CASSLPWTSGKYNEQFF
d_call: .; v_call: TRBV11-2; clone_size: .; j_call: TRBJ2-1; cdr3_nt: TGTGCCAGCAGCTTACAAGCAGCGACTGCCAAAAATGAGCAGTTCTTC; cdr3_aa: CASSLQAATAKNEQFF
d_call: .; v_call: TRBV20-1; clone_size: few; j_call: TRBJ1-2; cdr3_nt: TGCAGTGCCGCACCATCCAGGGGTGGTGGCTACACCTTC; cdr3_aa: CSAAPSRGGGYTF
d_call: .; v_call: TRBV4-1; clone_size: .; j_call: TRBJ2-5; cdr3_nt: TGCGCCAGCAGCCTCGATGGTGGGGGGGCAGAGACCCAGTACTTC; cdr3_aa: CASSLDGGGAETQYF
d_call: TRBD2; v_call: TRBV11-2; clone_size: .; j_call: TRBJ2-5; cdr3_nt: TGTGCCAGCGGCTTGGCGGGGGGGGCCTCAGAGACCCAGTACTTC; cdr3_aa: CASGLAGGASETQYF
d_call: .; v_call: TRBV4-1; clone_size: .; j_call: TRBJ2-7; cdr3_nt: TGCGCCAGCAGCCAAGAAGGGTACGGAAGCTCCTACAATGAGCAGTACTTC; cdr3_aa: CASSQEGYGSSYNEQYF
d_call: .; v_call: TRBV20-1; clone_size: few; j_call: TRBJ1-2; cdr3_nt: TGCAGTGCTAGAACCACACACTATGGCTACACCTTC; cdr3_aa: CSARTTHYGYTF
d_call: .; v_call: TRBV10-3; clone_size: .; j_call: TRBJ2-1; cdr3_nt: TGTGCCATCAGTCCCGGGACGAGCTCCTACAATGAGCAGTTCTTC; cdr3_aa: CAISPGTSSYNEQFF
d_call: .; v_call: TRBV7-2; clone_size: .; j_call: TRBJ1-2; cdr3_nt: TGTGCCAGCAGCTTCGCCGGGACCTACTATGGCTACACCTTC; cdr3_aa: CASSFAGTYYGYTF
d_call: TRBD2; v_call: TRBV6-2/TRBV6-3; clone_size: .; j_call: TRBJ2-1; cdr3_nt: TGTGCCAGCAGTTACCGACTAGCGGGGGGGTCTGAGCAGTTCTTC; cdr3_aa: CASSYRLAGGSEQFF
d_call: .; v_call: TRBV7-2; clone_size: .; j_call: TRBJ1-3; cdr3_nt: TGTGCCAGCAGCACCAGGGGCTCTGGAAACACCATATATTTT; cdr3_aa: CASSTRGSGNTIYF
d_call: TRBD1; v_call: TRBV4-2; clone_size: few; j_call: TRBJ1-1; cdr3_nt: TGTGCCAGCAGCCGACAGGGGTTTGACACTGAAGCTTTCTTT; cdr3_aa: CASSRQGFDTEAFF
d_call: .; v_call: TRBV5-8; clone_size: .; j_call: TRBJ2-3; cdr3_nt: TGTGCCAGCAGCTTGGGAGCGTTCAGCACAGATACGCAGTATTTT; cdr3_aa: CASSLGAFSTDTQYF
d_call: .; v_call: TRBV9; clone_size: few; j_call: TRBJ2-7; cdr3_nt: TGTGCCAGCAGTCCCTTTCAGAACCACGAGCAGTACTTC; cdr3_aa: CASSPFQNHEQYF
d_call: .; v_call: TRBV4-1; clone_size: .; j_call: TRBJ1-2; cdr3_nt: TGCGCCAGCAGCCAAGCACAGCTCAACTATGGCTACACCTTC; cdr3_aa: CASSQAQLNYGYTF